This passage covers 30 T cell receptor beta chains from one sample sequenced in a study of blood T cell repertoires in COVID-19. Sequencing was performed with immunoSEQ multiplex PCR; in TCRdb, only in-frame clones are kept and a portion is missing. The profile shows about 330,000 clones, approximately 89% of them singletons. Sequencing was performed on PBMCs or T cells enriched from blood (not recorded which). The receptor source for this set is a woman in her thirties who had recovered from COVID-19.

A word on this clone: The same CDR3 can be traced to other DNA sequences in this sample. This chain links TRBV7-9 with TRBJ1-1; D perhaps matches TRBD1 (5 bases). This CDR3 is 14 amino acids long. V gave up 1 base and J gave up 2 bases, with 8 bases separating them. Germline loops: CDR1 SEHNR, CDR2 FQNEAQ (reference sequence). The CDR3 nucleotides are TGTGCCAGCAGCTTAGGACAGTTAAACACTGAAGCTTTCTTT. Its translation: CASSLGQLNTEAFF.

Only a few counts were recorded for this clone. The CDR3 protein is CASSSQQGAYGYTF. As DNA, the CDR3 is TGTGCCAGCAGCTCCCAACAGGGGGCGTATGGCTACACCTTC. The genes are TRBV9 and TRBJ1-2, with TRBD1 identical over 9 bases. V shed 4 bases and J 5 bases; nucleotides not matched to a gene: 6. From germline, CDR1 is SGDLS and CDR2 YYNGEE. The CDR3 is 14 amino acids.

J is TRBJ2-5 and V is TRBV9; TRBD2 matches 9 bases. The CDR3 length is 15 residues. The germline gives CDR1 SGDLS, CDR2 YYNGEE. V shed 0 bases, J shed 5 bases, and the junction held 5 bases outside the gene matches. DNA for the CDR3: TGTGCCAGCAGCGTAGGCGGGGGGGCCGGGGAGACCCAGTACTTC. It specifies CASSVGGGAGETQYF.

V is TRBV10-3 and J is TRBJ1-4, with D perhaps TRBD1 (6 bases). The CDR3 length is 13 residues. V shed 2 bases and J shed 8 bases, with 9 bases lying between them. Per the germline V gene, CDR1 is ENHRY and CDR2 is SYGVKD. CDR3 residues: CAISETGREKLFF. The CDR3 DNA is TGTGCCATCAGTGAGACAGGGCGGGAAAAACTGTTTTTT.

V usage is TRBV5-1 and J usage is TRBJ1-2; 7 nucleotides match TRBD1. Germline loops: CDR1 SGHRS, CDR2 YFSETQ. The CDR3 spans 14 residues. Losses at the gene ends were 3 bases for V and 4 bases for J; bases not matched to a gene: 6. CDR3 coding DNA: TGCGCCAGCAGCTCTCCCCCAGGGGGCTATGGCTACACCTTC. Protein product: CASSSPPGGYGYTF.

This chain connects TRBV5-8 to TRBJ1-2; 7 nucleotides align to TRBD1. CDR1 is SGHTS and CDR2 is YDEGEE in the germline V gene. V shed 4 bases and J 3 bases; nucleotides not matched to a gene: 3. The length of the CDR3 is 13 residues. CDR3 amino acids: CASSVGQDYGYTF. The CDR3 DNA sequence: TGTGCCAGCAGCGTCGGACAGGACTATGGCTACACCTTC.

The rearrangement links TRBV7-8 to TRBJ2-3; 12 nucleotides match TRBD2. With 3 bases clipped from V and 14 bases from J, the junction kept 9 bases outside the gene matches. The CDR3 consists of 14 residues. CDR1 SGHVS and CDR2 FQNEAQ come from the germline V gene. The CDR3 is CASSFVPSGGVLYF. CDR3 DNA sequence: TGTGCCAGCAGCTTTGTACCTAGCGGGGGGGTTTTGTATTTT.

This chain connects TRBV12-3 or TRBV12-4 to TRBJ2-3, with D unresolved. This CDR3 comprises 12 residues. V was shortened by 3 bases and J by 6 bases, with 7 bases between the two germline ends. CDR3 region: CASSFKEDTQYF. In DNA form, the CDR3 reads TGTGCCAGCAGTTTCAAGGAGGATACGCAGTATTTT.

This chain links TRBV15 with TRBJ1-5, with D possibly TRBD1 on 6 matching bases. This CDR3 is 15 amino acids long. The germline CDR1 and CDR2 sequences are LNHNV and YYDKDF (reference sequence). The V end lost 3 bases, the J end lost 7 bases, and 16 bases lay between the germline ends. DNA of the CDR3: TGTGCCACCAGCAGCCGGGGGGGCGATAGGCAGCCCCAGCATTTT. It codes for CATSSRGGDRQPQHF. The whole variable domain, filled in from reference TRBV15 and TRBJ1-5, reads DAMVIQNPRYQVTQFGKPVTLSCSQTLNHNVMYWYQQKSSQAPKLLFHYYDKDFNNEADTPDNFQSRRPNTSFCFLDIRSPGLGDTAMYLCATSSRGGDRQPQHFGDGTRLSIL.

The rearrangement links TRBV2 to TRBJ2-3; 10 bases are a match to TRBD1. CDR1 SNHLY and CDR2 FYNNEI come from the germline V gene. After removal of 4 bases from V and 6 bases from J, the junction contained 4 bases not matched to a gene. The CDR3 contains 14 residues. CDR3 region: CASSVGQGGDTQYF. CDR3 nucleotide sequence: TGTGCCAGCAGTGTTGGACAGGGGGGCGATACGCAGTATTTT.

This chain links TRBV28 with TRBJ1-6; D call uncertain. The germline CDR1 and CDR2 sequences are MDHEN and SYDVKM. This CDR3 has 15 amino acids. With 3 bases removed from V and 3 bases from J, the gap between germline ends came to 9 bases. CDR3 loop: CASSLRHNYNSPLHF. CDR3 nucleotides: TGTGCCAGCAGTTTGCGACACAACTATAATTCACCCCTCCACTTT.

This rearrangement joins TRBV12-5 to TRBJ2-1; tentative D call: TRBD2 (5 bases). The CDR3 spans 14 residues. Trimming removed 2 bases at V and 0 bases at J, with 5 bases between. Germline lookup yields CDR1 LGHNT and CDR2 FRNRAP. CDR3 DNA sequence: TGTGCTAGTGGTTTGACTAGCTCCTACAATGAGCAGTTCTTC. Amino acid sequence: CASGLTSSYNEQFF.

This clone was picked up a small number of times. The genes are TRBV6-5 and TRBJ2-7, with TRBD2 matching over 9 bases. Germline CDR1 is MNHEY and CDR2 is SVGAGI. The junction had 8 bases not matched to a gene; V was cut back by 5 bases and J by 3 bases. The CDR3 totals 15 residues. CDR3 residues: CASSRRGSGGYEQYF. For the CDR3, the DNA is TGTGCCAGCAGTAGGCGAGGTAGCGGGGGCTACGAGCAGTACTTC.

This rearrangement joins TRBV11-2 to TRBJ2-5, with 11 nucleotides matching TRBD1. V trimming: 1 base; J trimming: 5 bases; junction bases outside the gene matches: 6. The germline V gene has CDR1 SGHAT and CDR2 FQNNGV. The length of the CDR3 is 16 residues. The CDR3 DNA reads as TGTGCCAGCAGCTTAGGTGGGACAGGGGGTTGGGAGACCCAGTACTTC. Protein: CASSLGGTGGWETQYF.

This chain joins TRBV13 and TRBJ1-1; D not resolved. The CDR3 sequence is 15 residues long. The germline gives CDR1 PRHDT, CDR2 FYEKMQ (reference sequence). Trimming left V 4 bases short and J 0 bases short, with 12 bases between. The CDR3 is CASSYIKEMNTEAFF. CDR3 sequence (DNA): TGTGCCAGCAGCTACATCAAGGAGATGAACACTGAAGCTTTCTTT.

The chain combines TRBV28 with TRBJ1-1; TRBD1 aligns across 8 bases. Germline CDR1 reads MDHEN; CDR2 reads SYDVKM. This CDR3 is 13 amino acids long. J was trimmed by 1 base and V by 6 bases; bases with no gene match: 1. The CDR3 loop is CASRGTGNTEAFF. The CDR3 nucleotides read TGTGCCAGCAGGGGGACAGGGAACACTGAAGCTTTCTTT.

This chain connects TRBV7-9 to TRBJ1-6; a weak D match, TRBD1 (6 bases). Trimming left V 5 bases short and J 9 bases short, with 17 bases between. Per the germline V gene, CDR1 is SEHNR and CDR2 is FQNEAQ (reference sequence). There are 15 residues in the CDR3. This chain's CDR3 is CASSPGVGVVSPLHF. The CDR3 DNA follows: TGTGCCAGCAGCCCAGGGGTAGGGGTTGTTTCACCCCTCCACTTT. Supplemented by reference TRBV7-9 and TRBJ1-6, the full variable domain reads DTGVSQNPRHKITKRGQNVTFRCDPISEHNRLYWYRQTLGQGPEFLTYFQNEAQLEKSRLLSDRFSAERPKGSFSTLEIQRTEQGDSAMYLCASSPGVGVVSPLHFGNGTRLTVT.

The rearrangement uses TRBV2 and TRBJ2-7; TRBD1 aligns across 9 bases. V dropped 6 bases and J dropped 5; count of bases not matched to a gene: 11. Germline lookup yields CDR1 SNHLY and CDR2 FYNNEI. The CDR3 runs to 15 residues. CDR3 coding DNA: TGTGCCAGCAGATCCCCGGGACAGGGTAATGACGAGCAGTACTTC. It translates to CASRSPGQGNDEQYF.

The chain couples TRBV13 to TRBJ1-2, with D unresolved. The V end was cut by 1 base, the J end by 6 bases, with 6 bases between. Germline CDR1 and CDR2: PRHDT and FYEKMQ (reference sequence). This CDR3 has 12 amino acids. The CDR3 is CASSLDLNGYTF. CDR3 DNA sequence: TGTGCCAGCAGCTTAGACTTAAATGGCTACACCTTC.

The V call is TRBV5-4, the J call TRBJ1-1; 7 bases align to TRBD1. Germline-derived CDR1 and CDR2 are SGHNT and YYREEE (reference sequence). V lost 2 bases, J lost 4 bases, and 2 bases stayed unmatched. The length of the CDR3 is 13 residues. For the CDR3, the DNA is TGTGCCAGCAGCTTCCCAGGGGGCACTGAAGCTTTCTTT. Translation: CASSFPGGTEAFF.

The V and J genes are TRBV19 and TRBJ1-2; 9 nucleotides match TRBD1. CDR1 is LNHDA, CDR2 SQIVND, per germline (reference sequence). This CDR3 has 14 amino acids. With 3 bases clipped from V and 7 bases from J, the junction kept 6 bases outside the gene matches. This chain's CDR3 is CASSIRDRALGYTF. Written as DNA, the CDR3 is TGTGCCAGTAGTATCCGGGACAGGGCCCTTGGCTACACCTTC.

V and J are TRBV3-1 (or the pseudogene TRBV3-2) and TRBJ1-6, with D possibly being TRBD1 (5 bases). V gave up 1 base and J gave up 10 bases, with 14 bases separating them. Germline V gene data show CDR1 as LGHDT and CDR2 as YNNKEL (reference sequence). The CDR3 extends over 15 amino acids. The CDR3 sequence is CASSQVPDIQSPLHF. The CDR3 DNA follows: TGTGCCAGCAGCCAAGTACCGGACATCCAGTCACCCCTCCACTTT.

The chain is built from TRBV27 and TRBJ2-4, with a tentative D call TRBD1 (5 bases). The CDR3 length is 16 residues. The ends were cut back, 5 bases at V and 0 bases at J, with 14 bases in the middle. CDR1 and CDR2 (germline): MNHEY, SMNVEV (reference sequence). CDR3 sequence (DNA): TGTGCCAGCAGTCCCCGACAGTCCTTAGCCAAAAACATTCAGTACTTC. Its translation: CASSPRQSLAKNIQYF.

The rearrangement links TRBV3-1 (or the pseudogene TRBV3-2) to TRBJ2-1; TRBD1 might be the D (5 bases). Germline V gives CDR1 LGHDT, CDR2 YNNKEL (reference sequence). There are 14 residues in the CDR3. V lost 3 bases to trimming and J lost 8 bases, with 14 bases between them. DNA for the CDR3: TGTGCCAGCAGCCACCCCACAGGTAGCCATGAGCAGTTCTTC. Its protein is CASSHPTGSHEQFF.

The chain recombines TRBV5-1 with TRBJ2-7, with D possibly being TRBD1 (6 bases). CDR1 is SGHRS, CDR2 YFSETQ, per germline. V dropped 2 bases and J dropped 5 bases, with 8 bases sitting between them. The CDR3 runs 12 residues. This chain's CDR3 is CASSFNRDEQYF. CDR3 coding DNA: TGCGCCAGCAGCTTCAACAGGGACGAGCAGTACTTC.

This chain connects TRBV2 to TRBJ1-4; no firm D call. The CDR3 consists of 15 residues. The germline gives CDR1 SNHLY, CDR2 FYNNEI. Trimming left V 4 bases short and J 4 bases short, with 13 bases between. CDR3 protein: CASSVSGTFNEKLFF. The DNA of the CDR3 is TGTGCCAGCAGTGTCTCAGGCACATTTAATGAAAAACTGTTTTTT.

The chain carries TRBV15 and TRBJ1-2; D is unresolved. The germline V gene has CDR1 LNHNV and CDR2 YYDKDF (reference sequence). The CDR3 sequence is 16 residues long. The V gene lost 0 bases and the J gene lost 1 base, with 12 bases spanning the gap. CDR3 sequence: CATSRDRGVYNYGYTF. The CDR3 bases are TGTGCCACCAGCAGAGATCGGGGAGTATATAACTATGGCTACACCTTC.

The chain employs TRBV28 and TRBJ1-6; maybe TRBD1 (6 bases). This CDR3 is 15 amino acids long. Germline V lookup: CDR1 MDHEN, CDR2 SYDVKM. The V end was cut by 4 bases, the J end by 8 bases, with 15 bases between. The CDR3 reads CASSYTDRTYSPLHF. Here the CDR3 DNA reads TGTGCCAGCAGTTACACCGACAGGACATATTCACCCCTCCACTTT.

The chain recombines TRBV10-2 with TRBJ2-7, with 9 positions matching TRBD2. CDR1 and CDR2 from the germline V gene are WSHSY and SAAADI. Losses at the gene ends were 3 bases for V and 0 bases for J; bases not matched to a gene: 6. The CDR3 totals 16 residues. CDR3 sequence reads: CASSDPGGRGSYEQYF. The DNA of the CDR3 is TGCGCCAGCAGTGACCCCGGCGGGAGGGGCTCCTACGAGCAGTACTTC.

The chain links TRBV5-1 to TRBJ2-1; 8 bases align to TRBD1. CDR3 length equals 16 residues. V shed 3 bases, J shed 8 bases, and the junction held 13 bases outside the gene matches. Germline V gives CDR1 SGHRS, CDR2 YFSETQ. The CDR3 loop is CASSYQPITGGDEQFF. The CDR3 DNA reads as TGCGCCAGCAGCTACCAACCTATTACAGGGGGAGATGAGCAGTTCTTC.